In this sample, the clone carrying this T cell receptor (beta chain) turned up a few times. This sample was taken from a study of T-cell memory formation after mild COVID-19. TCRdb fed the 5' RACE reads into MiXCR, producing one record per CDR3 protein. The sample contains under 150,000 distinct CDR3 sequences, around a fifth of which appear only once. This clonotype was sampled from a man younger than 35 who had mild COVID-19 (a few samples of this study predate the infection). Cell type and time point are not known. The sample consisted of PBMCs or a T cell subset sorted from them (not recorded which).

In DNA, the CDR3 is TGCAGTGCTAGACCAAAATGGGATCCGGGACAGGGACAATATAGCAATCAGCCCCAGCATTTT. This codes for CSARPKWDPGQGQYSNQPQHF. The chain uses TRBV20-1 and TRBJ1-5; 9 bases are a match to TRBD1. CDR3 length: 21 amino acids. After removal of 2 bases from V and 0 bases from J, the junction contained 20 bases not matched to a gene. Germline CDR1 is DFQATT and CDR2 is SNEGSKA (reference sequence).